What follows are 24 T cell receptor beta chains derived from one specimen sequenced in a study of T-cell reconstitution after alpha-beta-depleted transplantation in children (dated by TCRdb to about 2016). What the treatment or condition label conveys for this sample: allogeneic hematopoietic cell transplantation with graft depleted of TCRalphabeta T cells and CD19 B cells. Libraries were built with PCR. Instrument used: Illumina HiSeq 2500. Molecular barcoding was employed in the preparation of TCR libraries, with unique molecular identifiers being used to normalize TCRbeta repertoire quantification. Starting from the raw public reads, TCRdb applied fastp trimming at Q25, assembled clones with MiXCR and retained in-frame beta chains. Records with the same CDR3 protein are collapsed into one entry carrying the most frequent genes and DNA. The sample includes fewer than 700,000 distinct CDR3 sequences, with approximately 13% observed a single time. The ten largest clonotypes hold over 2% of the sample.

This specimen was PBMCs, mostly from graft donor cells, taken 360 days after TCRalphabeta/CD19-depleted stem cell transplant. Source of these receptors: a male patient younger than 18 who had a stem cell transplant for acute myeloid leukemia, so the T cells may come from the graft donor.

This clonotype has at least ten counts. In nucleotides, the CDR3 is TGTGCCAGCAGCTTAGGGCCGATCCCCTACGAGCAGTACTTC. Protein: CASSLGPIPYEQYF. The chain uses TRBV11-2 and TRBJ2-7; D not certain. V was pared by 1 base and J by 2 bases, with 9 bases between. Germline CDR1 and CDR2: SGHAT and FQNNGV. The CDR3 loop spans 14 amino acids.

This clonotype has only a few counts. The V call is TRBV28, the J call TRBJ2-5, with 9 bases that match TRBD1. CDR3 length: 17 residues. CDR1 is MDHEN and CDR2 is SYDVKM in the germline V gene. The trim removed 6 bases at V and 2 bases at J, leaving 13 bases unmatched. CDR3 DNA sequence: TGTGCCAGCAGCACAGGGGGCCGGCCCACCCTTCAAGAGACCCAGTACTTC. It encodes CASSTGGRPTLQETQYF.

This clonotype was seen at least ten times. CDR3 DNA: TGTGCCTGGAGTGTAGGCAAGACGGGGAGCACAGATACGCAGTATTTT. It encodes CAWSVGKTGSTDTQYF. This sequence joins TRBV30 and TRBJ2-3, with D maybe TRBD2 (5 bases). This CDR3 comprises 16 residues. CDR1 and CDR2 (germline): GTSNPN, SVGIG (reference sequence). V was shortened by 0 bases and J by 0 bases, with 13 bases between the two germline ends.

This clonotype was seen only a few times. V gene TRBV18 combines with J gene TRBJ1-1; D remains unclear. The V gene lost 2 bases and the J gene lost 6 bases, with 4 bases spanning the gap. This CDR3 comprises 11 residues. Germline V gene data show CDR1 as KGHSH and CDR2 as LQKENI. Here the CDR3 reads CASSPRPEAFF. The DNA of the CDR3 is TGTGCCAGCTCACCAAGGCCTGAAGCTTTCTTT.

The rearrangement links TRBV28 to TRBJ2-3; 10 bases align to TRBD2. There are 14 residues in the CDR3. In germline, CDR1 is MDHEN, CDR2 SYDVKM. V lost 11 bases, J lost 2 bases, and 7 bases stayed unmatched. The CDR3 loop is CAHFSGGPTDTQYF. CDR3 bases: TGTGCCCATTTTAGCGGGGGGCCCACAGATACGCAGTATTTT.

The rearrangement joins TRBV20-1 to TRBJ1-3; D ambiguous. The V gene lost 6 bases and the J gene lost 0 bases, with 18 bases spanning the gap. CDR1 and CDR2 (germline): DFQATT, SNEGSKA (reference sequence). This CDR3 is built from 16 residues. CDR3 amino acids: CSAGSNPEYSGNTIYF. The CDR3 coding sequence is TGCAGTGCAGGAAGTAACCCAGAATACTCTGGAAACACCATATATTTT.

The gene calls are TRBV28 and TRBJ2-2; TRBD2 matches at 7 bases. Germline values: CDR1 MDHEN, CDR2 SYDVKM. There are 16 residues in the CDR3. The J segment lost 1 base and the V segment lost 1 base, leaving 3 bases of the junction unmatched. CDR3 loop: CASSLSGGGNTGELFF. The CDR3 region has the DNA TGTGCCAGCAGTTTATCGGGGGGTGGGAACACCGGGGAGCTGTTTTTT. Full variable domain (missing parts from reference TRBV28 and TRBJ2-2): DVKVTQSSRYLVKRTGEKVFLECVQDMDHENMFWYRQDPGLGLRLIYFSYDVKMKEKGDIPEGYSVSREKKERFSLILESASTNQTSMYLCASSLSGGGNTGELFFGEGSRLTVL.

The gene calls are TRBV12-3 or TRBV12-4 and TRBJ2-5; tentatively, D is TRBD2 (6 bases). There are 15 residues in the CDR3. Trimming left V 2 bases short and J 5 bases short, with 15 bases between. The CDR3 loop is CASSLRVGGGETQYF. The DNA for the CDR3 is TGTGCCAGCAGTTTAAGAGTTGGGGGAGGTGAGACCCAGTACTTC.

This clonotype was observed at least ten times. The rearrangement joins TRBV20-1 to TRBJ2-7; 7 bases agree with TRBD2. The ends lost 2 bases at V and 7 bases at J; junction bases unmatched: 8. CDR3 length: 13 residues. Germline values: CDR1 DFQATT, CDR2 SNEGSKA (reference sequence). Here the CDR3 reads CSARTTSFWEQYF. The CDR3 DNA sequence: TGCAGTGCTAGAACGACTAGCTTTTGGGAGCAGTACTTC.

This clonotype occurred a few times. The V gene is TRBV10-3, the J gene TRBJ2-7; the match to TRBD2 covers 10 bases. Germline lookup yields CDR1 ENHRY and CDR2 SYGVKD. The CDR3 has 18 amino acids. V shed 8 bases and J 1 base; nucleotides not matched to a gene: 17. CDR3 amino acids: CAIGASGSGQSGSYEQYF. DNA for the CDR3: TGTGCCATCGGGGCTAGCGGGAGCGGCCAGAGCGGATCCTACGAGCAGTACTTC.

V gene TRBV5-1 combines with J gene TRBJ2-2; a weak D match, TRBD2 (5 bases). Germline lookup yields CDR1 SGHRS and CDR2 YFSETQ. The CDR3 has 11 amino acids. The germline V and J ends were trimmed by 9 bases and 7 bases, with 10 bases remaining between them. The DNA for the CDR3 is TGCGCCATCGCGAGGGACGGGGAGCTGTTTTTT. It is translated as CAIARDGELFF.

This clonotype was counted between two and nine times. The rearrangement joins TRBV6-2 or TRBV6-3 to TRBJ2-1; 8 bases are a match to TRBD2. The V and J ends lost 6 bases and 5 bases, in that order; junction bases with no gene match: 3. The V gene's germline CDR1 is MNHEY and CDR2 SVGEGT. CDR3 size: 13 residues. The CDR3 region is CASRTSAHNEQFF. CDR3 in DNA: TGTGCCAGCAGGACTAGCGCCCACAATGAGCAGTTCTTC.

Ten or more counts support this clonotype. The chain recombines TRBV5-1 with TRBJ1-3; perhaps TRBD1 as D (5 bases). Between the trimmed V and J ends, which lost 1 base and 8 bases, there was a span of 7 bases. The CDR3 contains 12 residues. Germline V gene sequence: CDR1 SGHRS, CDR2 YFSETQ. This CDR3 is CASSLRGDTIYF. CDR3 coding DNA: TGCGCCAGCAGCTTGAGGGGAGACACCATATATTTT.

This clonotype turned up a few times. V is TRBV5-1 and J is TRBJ2-7; 10 bases are shared with TRBD2. Losses at the gene ends were 0 bases for V and 7 bases for J; bases not matched to a gene: 7. CDR1 SGHRS and CDR2 YFSETQ come from the germline V gene. CDR3 size: 15 residues. CDR3 residues: CASSLAALAGSEQYF. DNA for the CDR3: TGCGCCAGCAGCTTGGCCGCACTAGCGGGATCGGAGCAGTACTTC.

This chain links TRBV6-5 with TRBJ2-1; TRBD2 matches at 14 bases. Germline lookup yields CDR1 MNHEY and CDR2 SVGAGI. This CDR3 contains 17 residues. J lost 6 bases, V lost 6 bases, and 10 bases had no gene match. Here the CDR3 DNA reads TGTGCCAGCAGGGTCGGGACTAGCGGGAGATATGGCAATGAGCAGTTCTTC. It specifies CASRVGTSGRYGNEQFF.

In regard to this clonotype: A much larger clonotype is one base distant, so this may be a read error. The chain employs TRBV27 and TRBJ2-1; weak D call: TRBD1 (7 bases). There are 16 residues in the CDR3. Germline V gives CDR1 MNHEY, CDR2 SMNVEV (reference sequence). This chain's CDR3 is CASSPPGGGAYYEQFF. The CDR3 bases are TGTGCCAGCAGTCCCCCAGGAGGGGGCGCCTACTATGAGCAGTTCTTC.

This rearrangement joins TRBV29-1 to TRBJ2-1, with 7 bases identical to TRBD2. Germline values: CDR1 SQVTM, CDR2 ANQGSEA. CDR3 size: 11 residues. CDR3 sequence (DNA): TGCGGGGGGGTATTCGAGTATGAGCAGTTCTTC. Translation: CGGVFEYEQFF.

This clonotype has more than one count but fewer than ten. The chain couples TRBV12-3 or TRBV12-4 to TRBJ2-7; no clear D. This CDR3 comprises 13 residues. Trimming took off 6 bases at V and 4 bases at J, with 13 bases between the two ends. The CDR3 sequence is CASSPYRVYEQYF. As DNA, the CDR3 is TGTGCCAGCAGCCCCTACCGGGTATACGAGCAGTACTTC.

The rearrangement joins TRBV18 to TRBJ2-3, with TRBD2 matching over 12 bases. Germline loops: CDR1 KGHSH, CDR2 LQKENI. This CDR3 is built from 19 residues. J lost 5 bases, V lost 0 bases, and 12 bases had no gene match. CDR3 sequence reads: CASSPPPSGRALGGDTQYF. CDR3 bases: TGTGCCAGCTCACCACCTCCTAGCGGGAGGGCCCTCGGTGGAGATACGCAGTATTTT.

This clonotype was observed a handful of times. The chain couples TRBV29-1 to TRBJ2-1, with D maybe TRBD2 (6 bases). CDR1 and CDR2 from the germline V gene are SQVTM and ANQGSEA. V lost 7 bases, J lost 2 bases, and 18 bases lay in between. The CDR3 runs to 15 residues. The CDR3 is CSAPRGTPTYNEQFF. Written as DNA, the CDR3 is TGCAGCGCACCACGAGGGACTCCGACCTACAATGAGCAGTTCTTC.

The V call is TRBV20-1, the J call TRBJ2-5; D is uncertain. V was pared by 5 bases and J by 3 bases, with 13 bases between. Germline CDR1 reads DFQATT; CDR2 reads SNEGSKA (reference sequence). The CDR3 runs 13 residues. The CDR3 coding sequence is TGCAGTGCTTGCCGGGCCTCGGAAGAGACCCAGTACTTC. Protein sequence: CSACRASEETQYF.

This clonotype turned up a few times. The CDR3 DNA sequence: TGTGCCAGCAGCTTCCGGACAGGATACACAGATACGCAGTATTTT. This codes for CASSFRTGYTDTQYF. This chain links TRBV28 with TRBJ2-3, with 7 positions matching TRBD1. Germline V gene sequence: CDR1 MDHEN, CDR2 SYDVKM. The junction had 8 bases not matched to a gene; V was cut back by 6 bases and J by 2 bases. The CDR3 length is 15 residues.

This clonotype was found many times. V usage is TRBV9 and J usage is TRBJ2-5; possibly TRBD2 for D (6 bases). The CDR3 is 15 amino acids. Looked up from germline, CDR1 is SGDLS and CDR2 is YYNGEE. V was cut by 0 bases and J by 3 bases, with 12 bases left in between. CDR3 bases: TGTGCCAGCAGCGTAGATCCCCGCGGGGAAGAGACCCAGTACTTC. Its protein product is CASSVDPRGEETQYF.

This clonotype has ten or more counts. The rearrangement links TRBV5-1 to TRBJ2-3, with TRBD2 as a possible D gene (5 bases). Germline V gene lookup returns CDR1 SGHRS and CDR2 YFSETQ. V was clipped by 0 bases and J by 3 bases, with 11 bases between them. This CDR3 comprises 15 residues. The CDR3 DNA reads as TGCGCCAGCAGCTTGGTCGCGGGTCTGACAGATACGCAGTATTTT. This translates into CASSLVAGLTDTQYF.